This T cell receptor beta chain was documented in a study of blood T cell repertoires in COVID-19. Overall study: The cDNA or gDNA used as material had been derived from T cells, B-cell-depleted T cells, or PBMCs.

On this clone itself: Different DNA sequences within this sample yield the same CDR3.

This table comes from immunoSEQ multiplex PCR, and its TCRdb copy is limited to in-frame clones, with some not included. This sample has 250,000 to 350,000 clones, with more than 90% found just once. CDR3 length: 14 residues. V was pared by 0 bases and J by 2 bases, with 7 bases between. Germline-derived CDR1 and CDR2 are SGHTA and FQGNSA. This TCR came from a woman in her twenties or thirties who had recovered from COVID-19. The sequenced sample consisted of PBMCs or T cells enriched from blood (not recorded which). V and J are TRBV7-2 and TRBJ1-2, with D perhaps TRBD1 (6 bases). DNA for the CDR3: TGTGCCAGCAGCTTAGCCACAGGGAACTATGGCTACACCTTC. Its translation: CASSLATGNYGYTF.